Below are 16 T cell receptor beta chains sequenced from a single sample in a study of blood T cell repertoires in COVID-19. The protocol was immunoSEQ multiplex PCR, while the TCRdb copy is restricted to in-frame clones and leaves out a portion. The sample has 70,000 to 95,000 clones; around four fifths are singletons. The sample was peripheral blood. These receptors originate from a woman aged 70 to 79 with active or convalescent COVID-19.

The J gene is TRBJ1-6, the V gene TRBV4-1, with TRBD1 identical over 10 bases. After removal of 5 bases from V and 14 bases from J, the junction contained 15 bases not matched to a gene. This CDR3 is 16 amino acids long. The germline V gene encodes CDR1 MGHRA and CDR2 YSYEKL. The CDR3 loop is CASSSLPGTGVGALHF. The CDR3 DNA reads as TGCGCCAGCAGCTCCCTCCCCGGGACAGGGGTAGGTGCCCTCCACTTT.

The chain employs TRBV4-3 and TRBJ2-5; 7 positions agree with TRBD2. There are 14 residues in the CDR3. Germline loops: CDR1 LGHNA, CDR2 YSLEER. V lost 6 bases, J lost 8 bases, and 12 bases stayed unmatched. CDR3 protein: CASSRALAEITQYF. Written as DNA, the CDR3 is TGCGCCAGCAGTCGGGCGCTAGCGGAAATAACCCAGTACTTC.

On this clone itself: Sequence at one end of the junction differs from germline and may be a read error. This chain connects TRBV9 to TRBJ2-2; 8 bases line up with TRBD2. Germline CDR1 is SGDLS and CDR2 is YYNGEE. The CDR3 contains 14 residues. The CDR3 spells CASSFDLTGGGLFF. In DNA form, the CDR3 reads TGTGCCAGCAGCTTCGATTTGACGGGAGGGGGGCTGTTTTTT.

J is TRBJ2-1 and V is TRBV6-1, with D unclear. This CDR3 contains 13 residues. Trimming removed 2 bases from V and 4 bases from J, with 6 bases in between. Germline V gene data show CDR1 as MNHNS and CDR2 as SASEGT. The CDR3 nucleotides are TGTGCCAGCAGTGAAACAAAGTACAATGAGCAGTTCTTC. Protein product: CASSETKYNEQFF.

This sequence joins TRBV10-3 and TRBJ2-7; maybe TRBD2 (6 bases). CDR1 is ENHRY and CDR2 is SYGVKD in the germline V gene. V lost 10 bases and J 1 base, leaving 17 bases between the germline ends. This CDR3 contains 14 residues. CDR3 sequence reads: CATESGGESYEQYF. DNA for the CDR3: TGTGCCACCGAGTCAGGCGGGGAATCCTACGAGCAGTACTTC.

Here the CDR3 DNA reads TGTGCCAGTAGTATTTGGGGAGATGATGAGCAGTTCTTC. It encodes CASSIWGDDEQFF. This rearrangement joins TRBV19 to TRBJ2-1; D possibly corresponds to TRBD2 (5 bases). Germline V CDR1 and CDR2: LNHDA, SQIVND (reference sequence). V was clipped by 3 bases and J by 8 bases, with 11 bases between them. CDR3 size: 13 residues.

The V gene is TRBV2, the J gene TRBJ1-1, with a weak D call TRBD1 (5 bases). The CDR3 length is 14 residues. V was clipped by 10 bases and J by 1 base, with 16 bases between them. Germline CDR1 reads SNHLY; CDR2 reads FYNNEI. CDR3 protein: CATNKGAKNTEAFF. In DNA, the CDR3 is TGTGCCACCAACAAAGGGGCCAAGAACACTGAAGCTTTCTTT.

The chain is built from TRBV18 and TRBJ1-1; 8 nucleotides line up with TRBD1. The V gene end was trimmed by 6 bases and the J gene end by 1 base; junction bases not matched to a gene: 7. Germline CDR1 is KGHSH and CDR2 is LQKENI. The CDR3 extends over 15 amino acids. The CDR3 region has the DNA TGTGCCAGCTCGCGTGATGGGACAGGGAACACTGAAGCTTTCTTT. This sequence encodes CASSRDGTGNTEAFF.

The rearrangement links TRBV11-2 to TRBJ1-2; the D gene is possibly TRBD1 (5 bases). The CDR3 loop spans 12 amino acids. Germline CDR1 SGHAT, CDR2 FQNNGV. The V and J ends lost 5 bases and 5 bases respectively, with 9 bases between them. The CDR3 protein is CASSTGGYGYTF. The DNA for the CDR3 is TGTGCCAGCAGCACGGGGGGGTATGGCTACACCTTC.

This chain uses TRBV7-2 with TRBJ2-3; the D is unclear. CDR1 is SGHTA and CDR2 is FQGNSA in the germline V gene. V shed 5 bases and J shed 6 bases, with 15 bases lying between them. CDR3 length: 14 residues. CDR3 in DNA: TGTGCCAGCAGCGCCTCCCTTCAGAGGGATACGCAGTATTTT. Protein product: CASSASLQRDTQYF.

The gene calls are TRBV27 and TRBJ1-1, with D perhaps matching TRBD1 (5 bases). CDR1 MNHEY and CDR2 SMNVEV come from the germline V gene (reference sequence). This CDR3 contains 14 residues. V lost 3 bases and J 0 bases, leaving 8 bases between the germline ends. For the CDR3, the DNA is TGTGCCAGCAGTTTGTGGGGCATGAACACTGAAGCTTTCTTT. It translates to CASSLWGMNTEAFF.

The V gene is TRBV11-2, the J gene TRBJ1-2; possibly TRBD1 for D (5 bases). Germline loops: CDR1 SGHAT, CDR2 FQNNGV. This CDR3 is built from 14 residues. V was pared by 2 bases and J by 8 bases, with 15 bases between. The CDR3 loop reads CASSLSRVGLGYTF. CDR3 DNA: TGTGCCAGCAGCTTAAGCAGGGTGGGATTAGGCTACACCTTC.

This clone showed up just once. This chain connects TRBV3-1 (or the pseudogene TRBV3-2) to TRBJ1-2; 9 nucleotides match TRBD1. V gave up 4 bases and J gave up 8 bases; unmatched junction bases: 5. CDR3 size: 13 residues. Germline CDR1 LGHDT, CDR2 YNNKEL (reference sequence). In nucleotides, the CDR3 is TGTGCCAGCAGCCGGGACAGGGTGTACGGCTACACCTTC. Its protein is CASSRDRVYGYTF.

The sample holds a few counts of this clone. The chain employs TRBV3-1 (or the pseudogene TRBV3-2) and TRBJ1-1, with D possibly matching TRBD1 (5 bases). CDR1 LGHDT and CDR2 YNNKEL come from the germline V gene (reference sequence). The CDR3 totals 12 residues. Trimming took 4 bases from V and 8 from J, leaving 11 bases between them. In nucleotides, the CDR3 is TGTGCCAGCAGCCCAGGGAAGAGGGAAGCTTTCTTT. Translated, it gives CASSPGKREAFF.

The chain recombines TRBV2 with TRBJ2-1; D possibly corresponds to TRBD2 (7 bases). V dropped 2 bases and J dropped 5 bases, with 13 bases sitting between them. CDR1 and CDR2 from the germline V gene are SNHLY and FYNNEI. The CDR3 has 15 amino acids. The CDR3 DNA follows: TGTGCCAGCAGTGAAATTCGGGGGGCCGACAATGAGCAGTTCTTC. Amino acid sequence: CASSEIRGADNEQFF.

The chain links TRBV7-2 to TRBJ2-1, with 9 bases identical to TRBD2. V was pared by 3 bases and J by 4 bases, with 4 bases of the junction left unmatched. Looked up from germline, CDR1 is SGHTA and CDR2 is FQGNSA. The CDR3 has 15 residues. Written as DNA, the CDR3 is TGTGCCAGCAGCTTGGGCGGGGGGGATTACAATGAGCAGTTCTTC. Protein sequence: CASSLGGGDYNEQFF.